These 5 T cell receptor beta chains were all obtained from the same sample, sequenced in a study of T cells in Graves' hyperthyroidism and ophthalmopathy. Amplified TCR beta CDR3 regions derived from RNA transcripts. Carried out on the TCR CDR3, a first-round RT-PCR used the HTBI primer set. TCRdb re-derived calls from the multiplex PCR reads in MiXCR, one entry per CDR3 protein. The table lists some 440,000 distinct CDR3 sequences, less than 20% of them singletons. The specimen was blood. These TCRs come from a woman aged 18-29 years with Graves' hyperthyroidism.

The chain combines TRBV24-1 with TRBJ2-1, with a weak D call TRBD1 (7 bases). CDR1 KGHDR and CDR2 SFDVKD come from the germline V gene. The V end lost 5 bases, the J end lost 4 bases, and 17 bases lay between the germline ends. CDR3 length: 16 amino acids. CDR3 sequence (DNA): TGTGCCACCAGTGGATCCATGGCAGGGGGGTACAATGAGCAGTTCTTC. It encodes CATSGSMAGGYNEQFF.

This clonotype has at least ten counts. The chain carries TRBV27 and TRBJ2-3, with 9 positions matching TRBD2. Germline loops: CDR1 MNHEY, CDR2 SMNVEV (reference sequence). V gave up 6 bases and J gave up 1 base; unmatched junction bases: 8. The CDR3 contains 16 residues. The CDR3 sequence is CASSRNGGGGTDTQYF. CDR3 DNA sequence: TGTGCCAGCAGCCGAAATGGCGGGGGGGGCACAGATACGCAGTATTTT.

This clonotype was detected many times. This chain links TRBV12-3 or TRBV12-4 with TRBJ1-4; no clear D gene. V gave up 4 bases and J gave up 6 bases, with 15 bases separating them. This CDR3 comprises 15 residues. This CDR3 reads CASSSSDRRDEKLFF. The CDR3 nucleotides read TGTGCCAGCAGTTCCTCTGACCGGCGGGATGAAAAACTGTTTTTT.

This clonotype occurred many times. This chain uses TRBV20-1 with TRBJ2-5; D perhaps matches TRBD1 (5 bases). V gave up 4 bases and J gave up 5 bases, with 20 bases separating them. Germline V gene data show CDR1 as DFQATT and CDR2 as SNEGSKA (reference sequence). The length of the CDR3 is 15 residues. The CDR3 bases are TGCAGTGCTACCCCGCCGGGCTCCAGGGTGGAGACCCAGTACTTC. Encoded protein: CSATPPGSRVETQYF.

This clonotype was seen ten or more times. The gene calls are TRBV2 and TRBJ2-5; D gene uncertain. Trimming removed 4 bases at V and 0 bases at J, with 6 bases between. This CDR3 has 13 amino acids. Germline lookup yields CDR1 SNHLY and CDR2 FYNNEI. CDR3 sequence reads: CASSGEYQETQYF. The CDR3, as DNA: TGTGCCAGCAGTGGAGAGTACCAAGAGACCCAGTACTTC.